This T cell receptor (beta chain) is from a study of preoperative IRX-2 immunotherapy in early breast cancer. V trimming: 6 bases; J trimming: 7 bases; junction bases outside the gene matches: 5. The CDR3 is 13 residues long. CDR1 is ENHRY and CDR2 is SYGVKD in the germline V gene. Documented treatment: preoperative locoregional IRX-2 cytokine immunotherapy. Profiled with immunoSEQ multiplex PCR; TCRdb holds only in-frame clones, not every one. The repertoire holds around 35,000 clones, with 90% to 95% as singletons. This receptor was taken from a human donor with breast cancer. The chain uses TRBV10-3 and TRBJ2-1, with 8 bases that match TRBD1. This sample was obtained from a patient treated with IRX-2 immunotherapy. CDR3 amino acids: CAISLDRENEQFF. In nucleotides, the CDR3 is TGTGCCATCAGCCTGGACAGGGAAAATGAGCAGTTCTTC.